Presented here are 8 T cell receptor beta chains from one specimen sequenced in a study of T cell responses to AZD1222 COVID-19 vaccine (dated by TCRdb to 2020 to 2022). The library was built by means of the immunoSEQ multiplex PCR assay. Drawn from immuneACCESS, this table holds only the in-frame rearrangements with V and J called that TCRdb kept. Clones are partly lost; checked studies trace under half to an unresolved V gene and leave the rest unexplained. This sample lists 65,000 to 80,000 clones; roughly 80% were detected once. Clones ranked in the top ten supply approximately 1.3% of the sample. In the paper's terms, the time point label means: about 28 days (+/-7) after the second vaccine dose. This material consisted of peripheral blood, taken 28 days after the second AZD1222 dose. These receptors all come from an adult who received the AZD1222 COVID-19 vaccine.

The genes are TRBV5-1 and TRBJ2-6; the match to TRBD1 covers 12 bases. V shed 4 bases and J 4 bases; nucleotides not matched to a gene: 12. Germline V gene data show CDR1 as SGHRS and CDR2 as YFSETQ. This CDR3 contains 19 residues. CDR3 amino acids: CASSPGQGAYLSGANVLTF. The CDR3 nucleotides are TGCGCCAGCAGCCCGGGACAGGGGGCCTACCTCTCGGGGGCCAACGTCCTGACTTTC.

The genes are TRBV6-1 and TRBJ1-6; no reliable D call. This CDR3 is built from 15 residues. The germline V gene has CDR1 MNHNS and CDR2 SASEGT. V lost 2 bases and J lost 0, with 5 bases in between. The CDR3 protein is CASSEQSSYNSPLHF. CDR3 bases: TGTGCCAGCAGTGAACAGAGCTCCTATAATTCACCCCTCCACTTT.

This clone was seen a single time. This chain's CDR3 is CSALDTEAFF. The CDR3 nucleotides read TGCAGTGCTCTTGATACTGAAGCTTTCTTT. This chain links TRBV20-1 with TRBJ1-1; D remains unclear. The V end was cut by 5 bases, the J end by 5 bases, with 6 bases between. Germline loops: CDR1 DFQATT, CDR2 SNEGSKA (reference sequence). There are 10 residues in the CDR3.

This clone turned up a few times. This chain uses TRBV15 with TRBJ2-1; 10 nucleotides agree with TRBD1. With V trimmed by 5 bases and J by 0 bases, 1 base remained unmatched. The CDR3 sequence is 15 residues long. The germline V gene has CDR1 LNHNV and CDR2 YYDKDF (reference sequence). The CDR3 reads CATSRQGASYNEQFF. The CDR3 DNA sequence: TGTGCCACCAGCCGACAGGGGGCCTCCTACAATGAGCAGTTCTTC.

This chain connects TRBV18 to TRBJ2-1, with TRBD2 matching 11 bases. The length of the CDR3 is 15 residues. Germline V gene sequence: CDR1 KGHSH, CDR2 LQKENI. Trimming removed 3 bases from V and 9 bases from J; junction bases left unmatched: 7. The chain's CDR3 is CASSPTSGTTSEQFF. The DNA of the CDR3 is TGTGCCAGCTCACCGACTAGCGGGACAACCTCTGAGCAGTTCTTC.

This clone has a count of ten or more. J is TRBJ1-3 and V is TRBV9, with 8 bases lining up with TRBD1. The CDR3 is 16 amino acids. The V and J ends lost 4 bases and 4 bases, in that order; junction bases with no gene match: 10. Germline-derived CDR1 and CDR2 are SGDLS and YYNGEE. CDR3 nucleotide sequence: TGTGCCAGCAGCCCGCGGACAGGGATGGCAGGAAACACCATATATTTT. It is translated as CASSPRTGMAGNTIYF.

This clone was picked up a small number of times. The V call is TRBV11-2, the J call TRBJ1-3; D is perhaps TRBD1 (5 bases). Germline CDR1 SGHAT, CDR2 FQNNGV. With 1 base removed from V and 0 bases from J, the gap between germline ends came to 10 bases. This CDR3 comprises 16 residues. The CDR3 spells CASSLVRDRSGNTIYF. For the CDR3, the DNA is TGTGCCAGCAGCTTAGTTCGGGACCGCTCTGGAAACACCATATATTTT.

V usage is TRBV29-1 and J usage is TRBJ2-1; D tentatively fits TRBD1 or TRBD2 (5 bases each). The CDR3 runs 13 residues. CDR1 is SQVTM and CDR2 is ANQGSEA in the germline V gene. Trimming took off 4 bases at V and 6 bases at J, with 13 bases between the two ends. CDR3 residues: CSVGPSRGNEQFF. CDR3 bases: TGCAGCGTTGGACCCTCGAGGGGCAATGAGCAGTTCTTC.